These 30 T cell receptor beta chains share one sample of origin, sequenced in a study of radiation and T cells in renal cell carcinoma (dated by TCRdb to the early 2020s). Library prep was done by the immunoSEQ multiplex PCR assay. Not all clones reach the TCRdb copy of this immuneACCESS table, which keeps in-frame sequences only. Checked studies attribute under half of the gap to unresolved V genes and leave the rest unexplained. This sample comprises 10,000 to 15,000 clones, about 65% of them detected only once. Around 17% of the sample lies in the top ten. The time point label, read with the paper, signifies: tumor resected at nephrectomy. The sample's treatment or condition, from its label and the paper: treatment-naive control, cytoreductive nephrectomy. Sequences were derived from tumor tissue, sampled from a patient whose treatment was nephrectomy without radiotherapy. Receptor source: a woman aged 80 or over with renal cell carcinoma.

This chain uses TRBV2 with TRBJ2-7; TRBD1 matches 8 bases. Germline CDR1 is SNHLY and CDR2 is FYNNEI. The CDR3 has 14 residues. V lost 6 bases, J lost 8 bases, and 12 bases stayed unmatched. The DNA of the CDR3 is TGTGCCAGCAGCGGCGGGACAGGAACATCCAAGCAGTACTTC. Amino acids: CASSGGTGTSKQYF.

This clone occurred a few times. The sample has other DNA sequences that encode this CDR3 too. The chain uses TRBV6-5 and TRBJ1-5, with a weak D call TRBD1 (6 bases). V shed 4 bases and J shed 7 bases, with 14 bases lying between them. The CDR3 is 14 residues long. The germline V gene has CDR1 MNHEY and CDR2 SVGAGI. CDR3 in amino acids: CASSSGDGVQPQHF. CDR3 in DNA: TGTGCCAGCAGTTCAGGGGATGGGGTGCAGCCCCAGCATTTT.

The J gene is TRBJ2-6, the V gene TRBV4-3; tentatively, D is TRBD2 (6 bases). The CDR3 extends over 13 amino acids. The ends were cut back, 3 bases at V and 12 bases at J, with 12 bases in the middle. In germline, CDR1 is LGHNA, CDR2 YSLEER. The CDR3 nucleotides are TGCGCCAGCAGCCAGGGGACTTCGGGCGTCCTGACTTTC. Encoded protein: CASSQGTSGVLTF.

The chain employs TRBV7-9 and TRBJ1-3; D is possibly TRBD1 (5 bases). Trimming took off 5 bases at V and 8 bases at J, with 19 bases between the two ends. The CDR3 loop spans 15 amino acids. Germline V gene sequence: CDR1 SEHNR, CDR2 FQNEAQ (reference sequence). CDR3 protein: CASSPRGDGGDTIYF. In DNA form, the CDR3 reads TGTGCCAGCAGCCCCCGGGGCGACGGAGGGGACACCATATATTTT.

The J gene is TRBJ1-4, the V gene TRBV27, with a tentative D call TRBD1 (5 bases). Trimming removed 0 bases at V and 8 bases at J, with 10 bases between. Germline V lookup: CDR1 MNHEY, CDR2 SMNVEV (reference sequence). The CDR3 has 14 amino acids. The CDR3: CASSLSRGYEKLFF. The DNA of the CDR3 is TGTGCCAGCAGTTTATCTAGGGGATACGAAAAACTGTTTTTT.

The V and J genes are TRBV7-2 and TRBJ2-5; 11 nucleotides align to TRBD2. The V gene end was trimmed by 4 bases and the J gene end by 5 bases; junction bases not matched to a gene: 3. Looked up from germline, CDR1 is SGHTA and CDR2 is FQGNSA. The CDR3 extends over 14 amino acids. CDR3 DNA: TGTGCCAGCAGCTCGACTAGCGGGGTTGAGACCCAGTACTTC. Amino acid sequence: CASSSTSGVETQYF.

This clone was recorded a few times. The CDR3: CAISEGTGGAGGYTF. In nucleotides, the CDR3 is TGTGCCATCAGTGAGGGGACAGGGGGCGCTGGTGGCTACACCTTC. The V and J genes are TRBV10-3 and TRBJ1-2; 12 bases are a match to TRBD1. The CDR3 has 15 residues. V trimming: 2 bases; J trimming: 7 bases; junction bases outside the gene matches: 5. CDR1 ENHRY and CDR2 SYGVKD come from the germline V gene.

This clone was counted a few times. The chain combines TRBV7-9 with TRBJ1-1, with no clear D. V lost 5 bases, J lost 4 bases, and 14 bases lay in between. The CDR3 contains 14 residues. From germline, CDR1 is SEHNR and CDR2 FQNEAQ (reference sequence). The CDR3 DNA reads TGTGCCAGCAGCCCAGGCGGGTTCGGCACTGAAGCTTTCTTT. This gives the protein CASSPGGFGTEAFF.

This clone was detected a few times. The rearrangement uses TRBV9 and TRBJ2-7; TRBD1 matches at 8 bases. The V and J ends lost 0 bases and 4 bases, in that order; junction bases with no gene match: 12. CDR1 SGDLS and CDR2 YYNGEE come from the germline V gene. This CDR3 region has 17 residues. The CDR3: CASSVDSWTGRFYEQYF. CDR3 in DNA: TGTGCCAGCAGCGTAGATAGTTGGACAGGGCGGTTTTACGAGCAGTACTTC.

In DNA, the CDR3 is TGTGCCAGCAGCCGAGCCGTCCAGTACTCCTATAATTCACCCCTCCACTTT. As protein: CASSRAVQYSYNSPLHF. The chain carries TRBV7-2 and TRBJ1-6; D gene unclear. Per the germline V gene, CDR1 is SGHTA and CDR2 is FQGNSA. The V and J ends lost 5 bases and 0 bases respectively, with 14 bases between them. The CDR3 is made up of 17 amino acids.

This chain connects TRBV7-2 to TRBJ1-3; D unresolved. CDR3 length: 15 amino acids. Per germline, CDR1 SGHTA and CDR2 FQGNSA. V was shortened by 5 bases and J by 2 bases, with 13 bases between the two germline ends. The CDR3 coding sequence is TGTGCCAGCAGCGGGCAGAAGTTAGCTGGAAACACCATATATTTT. Translating gives CASSGQKLAGNTIYF.

This clone has a handful of counts. The genes are TRBV28 and TRBJ1-1, with D unclear. V was trimmed by 7 bases and J by 0 bases, leaving 3 bases between them. The germline V gene has CDR1 MDHEN and CDR2 SYDVKM. The CDR3 has 11 amino acids. The CDR3 DNA reads TGTGCCAGCATCGTGAACACTGAAGCTTTCTTT. Amino acid sequence: CASIVNTEAFF. Complete variable domain (other parts from reference TRBV28 and TRBJ1-1): DVKVTQSSRYLVKRTGEKVFLECVQDMDHENMFWYRQDPGLGLRLIYFSYDVKMKEKGDIPEGYSVSREKKERFSLILESASTNQTSMYLCASIVNTEAFFGQGTRLTVV.

This clone is medium-sized in the sample. V is TRBV29-1 and J is TRBJ1-3, with TRBD1 matching 11 bases. The CDR3 totals 14 residues. The V gene end was trimmed by 7 bases and the J gene end by 2 bases; junction bases not matched to a gene: 4. Looked up from germline, CDR1 is SQVTM and CDR2 is ANQGSEA. The CDR3 loop reads CSAGQGGTGNTIYF. The CDR3 DNA is TGCAGCGCGGGACAGGGGGGAACTGGAAACACCATATATTTT.

V and J are TRBV19 and TRBJ2-3; 7 nucleotides match TRBD2. Germline V gene sequence: CDR1 LNHDA, CDR2 SQIVND (reference sequence). V was pared by 1 base and J by 6 bases, with 7 bases of the junction left unmatched. This CDR3 is built from 15 residues. Here the CDR3 DNA reads TGTGCCAGTAGTATAGGTCGGGGGGTCTTTGATACGCAGTATTTT. This translates into CASSIGRGVFDTQYF.

This clone came up once. This rearrangement joins TRBV7-9 to TRBJ1-5; 7 bases match TRBD1. V was pared by 1 base and J by 6 bases, with 3 bases of the junction left unmatched. The germline V gene encodes CDR1 SEHNR and CDR2 FQNEAQ (reference sequence). The CDR3 length is 14 residues. In DNA form, the CDR3 reads TGTGCCAGCAGCTTAGACAGGGGAAGTCAGCCCCAGCATTTT. It yields the protein CASSLDRGSQPQHF.

This clone was seen more than once but under ten times. The chain carries TRBV25-1 and TRBJ1-2; D gene uncertain. CDR1 and CDR2 (germline): MGHDK, SYGVNS. With 5 bases removed from V and 8 bases from J, the gap between germline ends came to 18 bases. The CDR3 sequence is 14 residues long. CDR3 residues: CASSPIRTQLGYTF. Written as DNA, the CDR3 is TGTGCCAGCAGTCCTATCCGGACGCAGTTGGGCTACACCTTC.

This clone has more than one count but fewer than ten. The rearrangement links TRBV18 to TRBJ1-4; 9 nucleotides line up with TRBD1. V lost 0 bases and J lost 0; bases outside the gene matches: 5. In germline, CDR1 is KGHSH, CDR2 LQKENI. The CDR3 loop spans 18 amino acids. The CDR3 here is CASSPPRTGGATNEKLFF. Written as DNA, the CDR3 is TGTGCCAGCTCACCACCGAGAACAGGGGGCGCAACTAATGAAAAACTGTTTTTT.

The chain uses TRBV18 and TRBJ1-2, with TRBD1 identical over 9 bases. Germline lookup yields CDR1 KGHSH and CDR2 LQKENI. Trimming removed 5 bases from V and 5 bases from J; junction bases left unmatched: 6. This CDR3 spans 14 amino acids. The CDR3 nucleotides read TGTGCCAGCTCATCCCGACAGGGGGAATATGGCTACACCTTC. The encoded protein is CASSSRQGEYGYTF.

The rearrangement links TRBV4-3 to TRBJ2-1; D remains unclear. This CDR3 spans 14 amino acids. CDR1 is LGHNA and CDR2 is YSLEER in the germline V gene. Trimming took off 1 base at V and 4 bases at J, with 8 bases between the two ends. The CDR3 protein is CASSQGRPYNEQFF. CDR3 sequence (DNA): TGCGCCAGCAGCCAAGGTAGGCCATACAATGAGCAGTTCTTC.

The chain carries TRBV5-1 and TRBJ2-5; 8 bases are a match to TRBD1. Germline V gene sequence: CDR1 SGHRS, CDR2 YFSETQ. Trimming at V came to 1 base and at J to 0 bases, leaving 2 bases not matched to a gene. The CDR3 has 15 amino acids. CDR3 bases: TGCGCCAGCAGCTTGAACAGGGGGAACCAAGAGACCCAGTACTTC. Translation: CASSLNRGNQETQYF.

The chain recombines TRBV19 with TRBJ1-5; D might be TRBD1 (6 bases). This CDR3 comprises 14 residues. Germline assignment: CDR1 LNHDA and CDR2 SQIVND (reference sequence). Trimming cost V 1 base and J 7 bases, with 11 bases left between them. The CDR3 nucleotides are TGTGCCAGTAGTATAGGGGGGGGGCAGCAGCCCCAGCATTTT. Its protein product is CASSIGGGQQPQHF.

This clone showed up just a few times. The chain joins TRBV7-8 to TRBJ2-4; 9 positions agree with TRBD2. The trim removed 4 bases at V and 6 bases at J, leaving 7 bases unmatched. The CDR3 covers 15 residues. Germline V CDR1 and CDR2: SGHVS, FQNEAQ. The CDR3 spells CASSSSRSGGNIQYF. The CDR3 DNA sequence: TGTGCCAGCAGCTCGAGTCGTAGCGGGGGAAACATTCAGTACTTC. The full variable domain, in which reference TRBV7-8 and TRBJ2-4 provide the parts outside the CDR3, is GAGVSQSPRYKVAKRGQDVALRCDPISGHVSLFWYQQALGQGPEFLTYFQNEAQLDKSGLPSDRFFAERPEGSVSTLKIQRTQQEDSAVYLCASSSSRSGGNIQYFGAGTRLSVL.

This clone was observed a handful of times. The chain combines TRBV2 with TRBJ1-3, with D tentatively TRBD1 (5 bases). This CDR3 contains 16 residues. The germline V and J ends were trimmed by 0 bases and 4 bases, with 13 bases remaining between them. Germline V gene lookup returns CDR1 SNHLY and CDR2 FYNNEI. This CDR3 is CASSEAVREQGNTIYF. CDR3 nucleotides: TGTGCCAGCAGTGAAGCGGTCAGGGAGCAAGGAAACACCATATATTTT.

This clone appeared a few times. This rearrangement joins TRBV5-5 to TRBJ1-4, with 7 bases aligning to TRBD1. CDR3 length: 13 amino acids. CDR1 and CDR2 (germline): SGHKS, YYEKEE (reference sequence). With 1 base clipped from V and 8 bases from J, the junction kept 2 bases outside the gene matches. CDR3 bases: TGTGCCAGCAGCTTGCAGGGGGGCGAAAAACTGTTTTTT. Its translation is CASSLQGGEKLFF. Full variable domain (missing parts from reference TRBV5-5 and TRBJ1-4): DAGVTQSPTHLIKTRGQQVTLRCSPISGHKSVSWYQQVLGQGPQFIFQYYEKEERGRGNFPDRFSARQFPNYSSELNVNALLLGDSALYLCASSLQGGEKLFFGSGTQLSVL.

The chain combines TRBV19 with TRBJ1-5; D uncertain. The CDR3 sequence is 12 residues long. The V end lost 2 bases, the J end lost 5 bases, and 4 bases lay between the germline ends. Germline V gene sequence: CDR1 LNHDA, CDR2 SQIVND (reference sequence). Here the CDR3 DNA reads TGTGCCAGTAGTATACTCCATCAGCCCCAGCATTTT. It yields the protein CASSILHQPQHF.

V and J are TRBV27 and TRBJ1-6; the D is unclear. The germline gives CDR1 MNHEY, CDR2 SMNVEV (reference sequence). Trimming shortened V by 1 base and J by 7 bases, and 8 bases separated the two germline ends. The CDR3 contains 14 residues. CDR3 nucleotide sequence: TGTGCCAGCAGTTTATTGGGGAAGAATTCACCCCTCCACTTT. Encoded protein: CASSLLGKNSPLHF.

As to this clone: Germline is not matched at one junction end, which may reflect a read error. The chain joins TRBV7-3 to TRBJ2-2, with 9 bases fitting TRBD2. The CDR3 runs to 17 residues. Germline CDR1 and CDR2: SGHTA and FQGTGA. CDR3 sequence reads: CASSLVPSGVVTGELFF. The CDR3 nucleotides are TGTGCCAGCAGCTTAGTTCCTAGCGGGGTAGTCACCGGGGAGCTGTTTTTC. The entire variable domain, with the rest obtained from reference TRBV7-3 and TRBJ2-2, is as follows: GAGVSQTPSNKVTEKGKYVELRCDPISGHTALYWYRQSLGQGPEFLIYFQGTGAADDSGLPNDRFFAVRPEGSVSTLKIQRTERGDSAVYLCASSLVPSGVVTGELFFGEGSRLTVL.

In its sample, this clone was seen once. V gene TRBV18 combines with J gene TRBJ1-2; TRBD1 agrees at 7 bases. The CDR3 runs 14 residues. CDR1 KGHSH and CDR2 LQKENI come from the germline V gene. J lost 7 bases, V lost 3 bases, and 8 bases had no gene match. The chain's CDR3 is CASSPGDRVGGYTF. The CDR3 nucleotides are TGTGCCAGCTCACCCGGGGACAGAGTAGGTGGCTACACCTTC.

This clone is medium-sized within its sample. The chain carries TRBV19 and TRBJ1-4, with D possibly being TRBD1 (5 bases). There are 15 residues in the CDR3. Germline-derived CDR1 and CDR2 are LNHDA and SQIVND (reference sequence). The ends were cut back, 5 bases at V and 2 bases at J, with 12 bases in the middle. CDR3 nucleotide sequence: TGTGCCAGTAGTCCCGGGACGGTTACTAATGAAAAACTGTTTTTT. Its translation is CASSPGTVTNEKLFF. The variable domain in full, with the rest retrieved from reference TRBV19 and TRBJ1-4, is DGGITQSPKYLFRKEGQNVTLSCEQNLNHDAMYWYRQDPGQGLRLIYYSQIVNDFQKGDIAEGYSVSREKKESFPLTVTSAQKNPTAFYLCASSPGTVTNEKLFFGSGTQLSVL.

The chain couples TRBV10-3 to TRBJ2-3; D perhaps matches TRBD1 (6 bases). Trimming took off 6 bases at V and 4 bases at J, with 20 bases between the two ends. The CDR3 has 16 residues. The germline CDR1 and CDR2 sequences are ENHRY and SYGVKD. The CDR3 DNA sequence: TGTGCCATCAGCGAAATTACAGGGTTTGGGGCAGATACGCAGTATTTT. As protein: CAISEITGFGADTQYF.